The source of this T cell receptor (beta chain) is a study of regulatory T cells in long-lasting Graves disease (dated by TCRdb to the early 2020s). Study-level background: To count as having persistent Graves' disease, a patient had to have received antithyroid drug treatment for over 5 years with TSH receptor autoantibodies remaining persistently positive. Patients with persistent Graves' disease were compared with patients with newly diagnosed Graves' disease using TCR sequencing and RNA sequencing of peripheral blood. The study was registered as a clinical trial and conducted in China. A total of around 35 samples underwent TCR sequencing, from roughly 13 patients with persistent Graves' disease and 20 patients with newly diagnosed Graves' disease. In the clinical cohort, patients with persistent Graves' disease had used antithyroid drugs for an average of around 9.9 years. The study at large found these results: Compared with newly diagnosed patients, persistent Graves' disease patients had lower TCR Shannon entropy and fewer highly expanded clones, which suggests clonal expansion. The small sample size was acknowledged by the authors as a limitation that may reduce accuracy. More public clonotypes were shared among persistent patients (under 3,000) than among newly diagnosed patients (966). Sequencing and analysis were restricted to the TCR beta chain. Persistent disease showed preferential use of TRBV28, TRBJ1-2 and TRBJ2-5, whereas newly diagnosed disease favored TRBV20-1 and TRBJ2-1. Only peripheral blood was studied, because thyroid tissue, the primary lesion, was inaccessible.

This clonotype came up many times. There is no known antigen for this receptor. Per-base qualities were not stored, and no clone one base away is much larger. The library was obtained by multiplex PCR. Sequencer: Illumina HiSeq 4000. TCR beta libraries were built with iRepertoire HTBI primers and Arm-PCR amplification of CDR3 regions. PCR products were gel purified before sequencing. In the source study's methods: A total of some 60 TRBV and under 15 TRBJ segments were identified across samples and were used for gene usage analysis of CDR3 amino acid clonotypes. Filtered high-quality paired reads were merged into contigs using COPE and FqMerger. BLAST was used to align contigs to IMGT TRBV, TRBD and TRBJ reference genes, and CDR3 was defined according to IMGT. Any clonotype with a frequency above 0.1% was classified as a highly expanded clone. Repertoire diversity was measured by Shannon entropy, and V-J evenness by the Gini coefficient. A clonotype was considered public if more than one individual shared it. The public reads were reprocessed in TCRdb via fastp at Q25 and MiXCR, keeping in-frame beta chains. When rows share a CDR3 protein, they turn into one entry using the most common DNA and genes. The V and J calls shown here were made by TCRdb, not taken from the authors' results. The sample table holds around 510,000 distinct CDR3 sequences, of which under 25% were seen once. The ten top clones hold approximately 7.8% of the sample.

The time point tag for this specimen amounts to: persistent/refractory GD, antithyroid drugs over 5 years with positive TRAb. For both TCR sequencing and RNA sequencing, RNA was extracted from PBMCs in TRIzol. Graves' disease was diagnosed according to American Thyroid Association guidelines. Recruitment of patients was carried out at an endocrinology department in Xi'an, China. Each patient gave approximately 8.8 milliliters of peripheral blood, collected in an EDTA anticoagulant tube. Ficoll Paque Plus density gradient separation was used to isolate PBMCs, and no further T cell sorting was done. An Agilent 2100 Bioanalyzer and agarose gel were used to check RNA quality, and a NanoDrop 2000 was used to measure RNA concentration. Sequences DFQATT (CDR1) and SNEGSKA (CDR2) are obtained from the germline V gene (reference sequence). From its cysteine to its phenylalanine, the CDR3 spans 12 amino acids. The CDR3 DNA has 36 bases and is translated from base 1. Between the V and J ends, shortened by 1 base and 6 bases respectively, the junction contains 9 bases.

This clonotype was sampled from a female donor with Graves disease. The sequencing here drew on peripheral blood mononuclear cells (PBMCs), taken when the disease was refractory, from a patient treated with antithyroid drugs. The chain uses TRBV20-1 and TRBJ1-1, with a tentative D gene TRBD1 over 5 matching bases. CDR3 reads: CSARGRGPEAFF. The DNA sequence is given as TGCAGTGCTAGAGGGCGGGGACCTGAAGCTTTCTTT.